This T cell receptor (beta chain) was found in a study of T cell responses to AZD1222 COVID-19 vaccine. Findings and caveats of the study: Repertoires were obtained only post-peak T cell response. Along spike, vaccine-associated CD4 TCRs were found throughout, with dominance at 160-218 and 743-854. Seropositivity was recorded at baseline in only six AZD1222 recipients. An increase in Spike-specific TCR breadth and depth was observed after two AZD1222 doses.

Germline lookup yields CDR1 SQVTM and CDR2 ANQGSEA. V lost 7 bases and J lost 7, with 22 bases in between. CDR3 size: 14 residues. Method: immunoSEQ multiplex PCR; TCRdb's copy keeps in-frame clones and lacks some. Among around 100,000 clones, over 90% were seen once, and the ten largest hold around 5%. In regard to this clone: Its antigen is undetermined.

The TCR was taken from an adult in good health. This chain joins TRBV29-1 and TRBJ2-5, with D uncertain. The source was peripheral blood, collected on day 0 of AZD1222 vaccination. The CDR3 is CSAPGPGPPRTQYF. The CDR3 DNA reads TGCAGCGCCCCTGGGCCAGGCCCTCCAAGGACCCAGTACTTC.